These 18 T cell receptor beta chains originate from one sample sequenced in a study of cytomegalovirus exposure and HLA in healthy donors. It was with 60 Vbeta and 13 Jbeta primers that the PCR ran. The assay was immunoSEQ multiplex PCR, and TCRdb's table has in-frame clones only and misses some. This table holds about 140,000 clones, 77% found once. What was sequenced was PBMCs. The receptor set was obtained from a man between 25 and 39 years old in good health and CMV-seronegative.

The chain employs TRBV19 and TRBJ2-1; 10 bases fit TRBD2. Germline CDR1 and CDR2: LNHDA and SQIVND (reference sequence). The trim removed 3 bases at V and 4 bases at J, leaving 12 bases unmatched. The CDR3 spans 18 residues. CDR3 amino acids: CASSIRLAGDPFYNEQFF. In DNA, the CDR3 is TGTGCCAGTAGTATTCGTCTAGCGGGAGATCCCTTTTACAATGAGCAGTTCTTC.

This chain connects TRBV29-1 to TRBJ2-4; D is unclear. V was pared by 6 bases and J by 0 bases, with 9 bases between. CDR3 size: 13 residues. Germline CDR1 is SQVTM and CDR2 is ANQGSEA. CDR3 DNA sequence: TGCAGCGTGGAGATAGTAGCCAAAAACATTCAGTACTTC. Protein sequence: CSVEIVAKNIQYF.

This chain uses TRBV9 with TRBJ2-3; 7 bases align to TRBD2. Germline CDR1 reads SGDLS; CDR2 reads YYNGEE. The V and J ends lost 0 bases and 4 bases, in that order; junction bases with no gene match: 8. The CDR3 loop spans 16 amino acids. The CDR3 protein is CASSVGSSGISDTQYF. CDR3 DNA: TGTGCCAGCAGCGTAGGGTCTAGCGGTATCTCAGATACGCAGTATTTT.

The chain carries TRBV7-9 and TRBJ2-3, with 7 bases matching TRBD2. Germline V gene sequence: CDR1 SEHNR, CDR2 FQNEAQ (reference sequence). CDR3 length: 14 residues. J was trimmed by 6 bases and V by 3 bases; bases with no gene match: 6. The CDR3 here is CASSFVGGGDTQYF. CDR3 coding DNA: TGTGCCAGCAGCTTCGTGGGGGGAGGGGATACGCAGTATTTT.

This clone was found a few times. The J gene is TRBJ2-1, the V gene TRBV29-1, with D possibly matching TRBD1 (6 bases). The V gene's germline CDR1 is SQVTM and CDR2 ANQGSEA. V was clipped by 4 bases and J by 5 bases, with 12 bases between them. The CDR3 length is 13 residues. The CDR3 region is CSVVRDNDNEQFF. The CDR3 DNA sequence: TGCAGCGTTGTCAGGGACAACGACAATGAGCAGTTCTTC.

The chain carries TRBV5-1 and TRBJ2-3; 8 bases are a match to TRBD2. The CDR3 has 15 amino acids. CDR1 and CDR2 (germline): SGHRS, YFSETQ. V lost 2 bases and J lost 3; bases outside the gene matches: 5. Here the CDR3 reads CASSLGLARTDTQYF. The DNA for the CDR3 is TGCGCCAGCAGCTTAGGACTAGCTCGTACAGATACGCAGTATTTT. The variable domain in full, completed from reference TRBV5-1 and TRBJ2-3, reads KAGVTQTPRYLIKTRGQQVTLSCSPISGHRSVSWYQQTPGQGLQFLFEYFSETQRNKGNFPGRFSGRQFSNSRSEMNVSTLELGDSALYLCASSLGLARTDTQYFGPGTRLTVL.

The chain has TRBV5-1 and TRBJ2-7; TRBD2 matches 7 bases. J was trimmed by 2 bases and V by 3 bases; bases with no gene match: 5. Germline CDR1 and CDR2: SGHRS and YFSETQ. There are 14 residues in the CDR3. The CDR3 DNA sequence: TGCGCCAGCAGCTCCCAAGCGGGGACCTACGAGCAGTACTTC. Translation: CASSSQAGTYEQYF.

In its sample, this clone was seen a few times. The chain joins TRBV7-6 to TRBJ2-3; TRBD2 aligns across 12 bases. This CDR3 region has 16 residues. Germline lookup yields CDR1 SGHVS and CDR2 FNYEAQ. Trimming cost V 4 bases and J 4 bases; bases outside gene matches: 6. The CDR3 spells CASSSRTSGVPDTQYF. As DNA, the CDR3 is TGTGCCAGCAGCTCCCGGACTAGCGGGGTCCCAGATACGCAGTATTTT.

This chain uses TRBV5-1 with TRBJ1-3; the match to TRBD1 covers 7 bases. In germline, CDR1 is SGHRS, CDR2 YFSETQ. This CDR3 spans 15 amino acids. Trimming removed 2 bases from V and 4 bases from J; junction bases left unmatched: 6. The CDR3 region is CASSFNTGVGNTIYF. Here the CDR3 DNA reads TGCGCCAGCAGCTTTAACACAGGGGTCGGAAACACCATATATTTT.

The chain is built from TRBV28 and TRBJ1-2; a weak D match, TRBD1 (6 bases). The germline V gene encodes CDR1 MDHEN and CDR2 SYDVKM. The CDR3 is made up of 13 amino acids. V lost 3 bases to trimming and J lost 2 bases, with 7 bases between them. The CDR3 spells CASSFGQNYGYTF. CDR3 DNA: TGTGCCAGCAGTTTCGGACAGAACTATGGCTACACCTTC.

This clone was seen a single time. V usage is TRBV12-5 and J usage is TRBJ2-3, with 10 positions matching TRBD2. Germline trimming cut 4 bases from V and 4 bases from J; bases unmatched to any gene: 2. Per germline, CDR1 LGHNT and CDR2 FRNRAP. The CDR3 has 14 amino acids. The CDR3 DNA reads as TGTGCTAGTGGTTGGAGCGGGAGGGCAGATACGCAGTATTTT. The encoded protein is CASGWSGRADTQYF.

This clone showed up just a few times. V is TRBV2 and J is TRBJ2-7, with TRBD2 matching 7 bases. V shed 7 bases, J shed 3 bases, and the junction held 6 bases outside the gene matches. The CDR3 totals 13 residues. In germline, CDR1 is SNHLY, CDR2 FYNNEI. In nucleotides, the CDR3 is TGTGCCAGCACCCAACTAGCGTTCTACGAGCAGTACTTC. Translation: CASTQLAFYEQYF.

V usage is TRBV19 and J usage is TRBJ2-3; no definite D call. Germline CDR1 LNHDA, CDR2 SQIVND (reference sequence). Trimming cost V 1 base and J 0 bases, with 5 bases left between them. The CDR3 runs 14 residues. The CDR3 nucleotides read TGTGCCAGTAGTATAGCGAGAAGCACAGATACGCAGTATTTT. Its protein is CASSIARSTDTQYF.

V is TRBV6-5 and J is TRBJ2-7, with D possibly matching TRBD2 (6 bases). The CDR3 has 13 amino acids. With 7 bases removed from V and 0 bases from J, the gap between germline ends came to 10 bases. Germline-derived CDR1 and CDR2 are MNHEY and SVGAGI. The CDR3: CASKQGGSYEQYF. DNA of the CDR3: TGTGCCAGCAAGCAGGGAGGCTCCTACGAGCAGTACTTC.

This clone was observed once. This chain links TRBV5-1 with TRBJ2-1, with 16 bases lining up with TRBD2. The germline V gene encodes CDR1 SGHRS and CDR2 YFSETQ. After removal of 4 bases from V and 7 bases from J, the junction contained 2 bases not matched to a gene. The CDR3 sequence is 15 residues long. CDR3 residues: CASSEGLAGGNEQFF. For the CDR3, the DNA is TGCGCCAGCAGCGAGGGACTAGCGGGAGGGAATGAGCAGTTCTTC.

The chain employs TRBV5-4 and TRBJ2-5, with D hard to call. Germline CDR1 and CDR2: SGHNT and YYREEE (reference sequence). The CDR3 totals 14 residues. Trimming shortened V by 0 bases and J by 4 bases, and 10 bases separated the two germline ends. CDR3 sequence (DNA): TGTGCCAGCAGCTTGGTCGCGGTTGGAGAGACCCAGTACTTC. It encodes CASSLVAVGETQYF.

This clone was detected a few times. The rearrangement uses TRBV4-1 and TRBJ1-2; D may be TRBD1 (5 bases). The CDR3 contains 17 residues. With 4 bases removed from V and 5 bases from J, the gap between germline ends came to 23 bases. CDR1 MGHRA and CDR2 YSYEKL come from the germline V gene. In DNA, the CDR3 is TGCGCCAGCAGCCGTGGACCTAATGTGGGGGAGGGATATGGCTACACCTTC. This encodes CASSRGPNVGEGYGYTF.

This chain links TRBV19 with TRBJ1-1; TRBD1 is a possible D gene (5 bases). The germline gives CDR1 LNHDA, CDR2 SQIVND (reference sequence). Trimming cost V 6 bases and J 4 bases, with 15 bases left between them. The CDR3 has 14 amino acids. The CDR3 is CASSNPGDGTEAFF. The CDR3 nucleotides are TGTGCCAGTAGCAACCCGGGGGATGGCACTGAAGCTTTCTTT.